What follows is one T cell receptor (beta chain) and its context. There is no known antigen for this receptor. Base quality data are lacking; no much larger clone is found one base away. This sample was included in a study of T cell changes during pregnancy in multiple sclerosis (dated by TCRdb to between 2018 and 2021). With respect to the entire study: The study looked at changes in the T cell repertoire across pregnancy in women with multiple sclerosis.

V and J lose 8 bases and 5 bases, and a span of 14 bases separates them. Looking up the germline V gene yields CDR1 SNHLY and CDR2 FYNNEI. The CDR3 numbers 13 residues from cysteine through phenylalanine. Only the CDR3 portion is preserved as DNA: 39 bases, with reading frame beginning at the first base. The library was made by the immunoSEQ multiplex PCR assay. TCRdb holds this immuneACCESS table with in-frame rearrangements only. Some clones are missing; in checked studies, unresolved V genes explain under half, and the rest has no known cause. The sample table holds 85,000 to 90,000 clones, of which 94% were seen once. Clones ranked in the top ten supply about 1.6% of the sample.

The source material was peripheral blood, sampled after pregnancy. The sequence came from a female donor in good health, enrolled as a control in a pregnancy study. Here the chain combines TRBV2 and TRBJ2-3, with an unclear D gene assignment. CDR3 protein: CASLGRVKDTQYF. The nucleotides are TGTGCCAGCCTCGGTCGGGTGAAAGATACGCAGTATTTT.